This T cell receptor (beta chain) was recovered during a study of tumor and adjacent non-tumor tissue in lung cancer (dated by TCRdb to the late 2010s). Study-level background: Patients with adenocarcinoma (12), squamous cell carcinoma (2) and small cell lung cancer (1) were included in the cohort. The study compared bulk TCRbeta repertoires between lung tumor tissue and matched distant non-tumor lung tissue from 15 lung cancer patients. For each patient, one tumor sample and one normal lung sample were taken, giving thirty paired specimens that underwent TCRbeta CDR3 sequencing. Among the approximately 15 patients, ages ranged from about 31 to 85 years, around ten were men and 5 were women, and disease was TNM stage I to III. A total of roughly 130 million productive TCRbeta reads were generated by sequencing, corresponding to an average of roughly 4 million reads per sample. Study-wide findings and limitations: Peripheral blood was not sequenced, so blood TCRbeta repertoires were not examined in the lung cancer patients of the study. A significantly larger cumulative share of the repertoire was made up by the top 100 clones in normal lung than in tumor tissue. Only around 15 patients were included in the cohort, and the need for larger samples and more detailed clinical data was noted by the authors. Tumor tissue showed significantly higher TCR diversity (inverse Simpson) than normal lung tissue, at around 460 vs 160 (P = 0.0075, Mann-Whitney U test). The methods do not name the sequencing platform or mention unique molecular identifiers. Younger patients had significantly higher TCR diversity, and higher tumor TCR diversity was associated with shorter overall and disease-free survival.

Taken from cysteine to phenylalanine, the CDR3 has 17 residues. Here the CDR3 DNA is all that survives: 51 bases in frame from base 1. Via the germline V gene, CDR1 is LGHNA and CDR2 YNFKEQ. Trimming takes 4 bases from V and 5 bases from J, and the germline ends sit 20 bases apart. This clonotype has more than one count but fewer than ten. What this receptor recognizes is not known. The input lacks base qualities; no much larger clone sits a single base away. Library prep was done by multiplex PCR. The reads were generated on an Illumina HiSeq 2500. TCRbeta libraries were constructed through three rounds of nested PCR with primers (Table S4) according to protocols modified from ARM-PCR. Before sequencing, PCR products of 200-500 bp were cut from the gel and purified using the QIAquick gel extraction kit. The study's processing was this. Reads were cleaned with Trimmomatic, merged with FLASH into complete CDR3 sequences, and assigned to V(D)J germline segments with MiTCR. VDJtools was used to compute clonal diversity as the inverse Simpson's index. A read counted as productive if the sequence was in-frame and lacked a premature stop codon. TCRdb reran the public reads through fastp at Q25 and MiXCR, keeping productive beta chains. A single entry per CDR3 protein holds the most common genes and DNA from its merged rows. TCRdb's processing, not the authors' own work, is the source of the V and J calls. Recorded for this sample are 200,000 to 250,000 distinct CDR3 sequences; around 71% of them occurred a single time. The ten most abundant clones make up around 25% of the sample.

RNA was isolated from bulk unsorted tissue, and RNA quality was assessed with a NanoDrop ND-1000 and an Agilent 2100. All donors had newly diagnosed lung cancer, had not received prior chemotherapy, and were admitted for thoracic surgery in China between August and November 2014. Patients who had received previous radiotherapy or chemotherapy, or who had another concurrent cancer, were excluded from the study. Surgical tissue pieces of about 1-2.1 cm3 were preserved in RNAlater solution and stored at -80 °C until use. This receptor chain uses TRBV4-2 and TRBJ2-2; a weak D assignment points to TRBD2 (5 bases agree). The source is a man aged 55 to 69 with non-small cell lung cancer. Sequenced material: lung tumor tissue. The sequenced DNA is TGTGCCAGCAGCCGATCGAGGCTCTTAGGCGGGACCGGGGAGCTGTTTTTT. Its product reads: CASSRSRLLGGTGELFF.